The sequence of this T cell receptor (beta chain) was determined in a study of cytomegalovirus exposure and HLA in healthy donors. The CDR3 extends over 15 amino acids. The ends lost 8 bases at V and 2 bases at J; junction bases unmatched: 5. Germline-derived CDR1 and CDR2 are SNHLY and FYNNEI. PCR involved 60 Vbeta and 13 Jbeta primers. Profiling relied on immunoSEQ multiplex PCR, and the TCRdb table lists in-frame clones only, not all of them. Among more than 90,000 clones, around four fifths were seen once, and the ten largest hold about 6.6%. Study-wide findings and caveats: According to the study, 150 to 200 TCR beta chains were cytomegalovirus-associated. TRBV6-2, TRBV6-3 and some other V segments were excluded as indistinguishable.

Note on this clone: Its specificity is not known.

The TCR was taken from a man between 35 and 55 years old in good health and CMV-seropositive. The gene calls are TRBV2 and TRBJ2-3; 12 bases match TRBD2. The sequencing sample was made of PBMCs. CDR3 residues: CASWTSGDHTDTQYF. CDR3 in DNA: TGTGCCAGCTGGACTAGCGGGGATCACACAGATACGCAGTATTTT.